The rows below give T cell receptor beta chains drawn from one sample of a study of blood T cell repertoires in COVID-19. Sequencing used immunoSEQ multiplex PCR; TCRdb keeps in-frame clones, though not all of them. Of 120,000 to 150,000 clones listed, 80% are singletons. The sequenced sample consisted of peripheral blood. The receptor source for this set is a woman in her fifties or sixties with acute or convalescent COVID-19. Both conserved end residues are part of each CDR3. D genes are given only for firm matches. Expanded clones get a size class; other rows say once, few or many, or leave the size out.

d_gene | abundance | j_gene | v_gene | CDR3nt | CDR3aa
TRBD1 | NA | TRBJ2-7 | TRBV28 | TGTGCCAGCAGTTTTACACAGGGGTTAAACGAGCAGTACTTC | CASSFTQGLNEQYF
NA | NA | TRBJ2-1 | TRBV7-3 | TGTGCCAGCAGCTTAGGACAGACCGTCTACAATGAGCAGTTCTTC | CASSLGQTVYNEQFF
NA | NA | TRBJ2-3 | TRBV2 | TGTGCCAGCGTTCTCGGAGATACGCAGTATTTT | CASVLGDTQYF
TRBD2 | NA | TRBJ2-1 | TRBV7-2 | TGTGCCAGCAGCAGGGATTGGACTAGCGGGGTAGGAGAGCAGTTCTTC | CASSRDWTSGVGEQFF
NA | NA | TRBJ1-5 | TRBV19 | TGTGCCAGTAGTATGGGTGGTCAGGGAAGGATACATGGTAGCAATCAGCCCCAGCATTTT | CASSMGGQGRIHGSNQPQHF
NA | NA | TRBJ2-3 | TRBV18 | TGTGCCAGCTCACCTCCGGCGGGGCTCACAGATACGCAGTATTTT | CASSPPAGLTDTQYF
TRBD1 | NA | TRBJ1-6 | TRBV10-3 | TGTGCCATCAGGACGGGACAGTCTAATTCACCCCTCCACTTT | CAIRTGQSNSPLHF
NA | NA | TRBJ1-5 | TRBV28 | TGTGCCAGCGGGAGCAGTTATAGCAATCAGCCCCAGCATTTT | CASGSSYSNQPQHF
NA | once | TRBJ1-1 | TRBV30 | TGTGCCTGGAGCCCCGACAGATTCGAAGCTTTCTTT | CAWSPDRFEAFF
NA | many | TRBJ1-1 | TRBV12-3/TRBV12-4 | TGTGCCACCCGGGGGGCAAACACTGAAGCTTTCTTT | CATRGANTEAFF
NA | NA | TRBJ2-1 | TRBV19 | TGTGCCAGTAGTACGACAGCATACAATGAGCAGTTCTTC | CASSTTAYNEQFF